Below are 20 T cell receptor beta chains sequenced from a single sample in a study of blood T cell repertoires in COVID-19. Assay used: immunoSEQ multiplex PCR; TCRdb lists only in-frame clones, some missing. The sample consists of around 480,000 clones, about 85% of them appearing once. Source material: PBMCs or T cells enriched from blood (not recorded which). These receptors all come from a woman aged 18-30 years who had recovered from COVID-19.

This clone showed up just once. The J gene is TRBJ1-4, the V gene TRBV12-5; D not certain. CDR1 LGHNT and CDR2 FRNRAP come from the germline V gene. CDR3 length equals 15 residues. V was cut by 7 bases and J by 6 bases, with 18 bases left in between. As DNA, the CDR3 is TGTGCTAGTGTGAAGGCCCTTCTCCGGGATGAAAAACTGTTTTTT. This sequence encodes CASVKALLRDEKLFF.

The chain uses TRBV5-6 and TRBJ1-2, with 8 bases identical to TRBD1. V shed 2 bases and J 8 bases; nucleotides not matched to a gene: 14. Germline CDR1 SGHDT, CDR2 YYEEEE. The CDR3 is made up of 16 amino acids. CDR3 nucleotides: TGTGCCAGCAGCTTACCCTTATACAGGGGGGAGCGCGGCTACACCTTC. Protein product: CASSLPLYRGERGYTF.

The chain employs TRBV24-1 and TRBJ2-7; the D is unclear. CDR3 length equals 15 residues. CDR1 and CDR2 (germline): KGHDR, SFDVKD. The ends were cut back, 0 bases at V and 6 bases at J, with 14 bases in the middle. CDR3 loop: CATSDLDSEVGEQYF. For the CDR3, the DNA is TGTGCCACCAGTGATTTGGACTCTGAGGTGGGCGAGCAGTACTTC.

CDR3 bases: TGTGCCAGCAGTGAAGCACAGGGCCAGCCCCAGCATTTT. Residues: CASSEAQGQPQHF. The J gene is TRBJ1-5, the V gene TRBV2, with a tentative D call TRBD1 (6 bases). In germline, CDR1 is SNHLY, CDR2 FYNNEI. This CDR3 is built from 13 residues. V lost 0 bases and J 7 bases, leaving 7 bases between the germline ends.

This chain uses TRBV24-1 with TRBJ2-1; TRBD2 might be the D (6 bases). The germline V and J ends were trimmed by 4 bases and 5 bases, with 14 bases remaining between them. CDR1 is KGHDR and CDR2 is SFDVKD in the germline V gene. The CDR3 contains 15 residues. CDR3 loop: CATSDHPGLDNEQFF. The CDR3 region has the DNA TGTGCCACCAGTGACCACCCGGGACTCGACAATGAGCAGTTCTTC.

The V and J genes are TRBV7-7 and TRBJ2-5; 7 nucleotides line up with TRBD1. Germline values: CDR1 SSHAT, CDR2 FNYEAQ (reference sequence). This CDR3 has 17 residues. V was clipped by 5 bases and J by 1 base; unmatched bases: 13. DNA for the CDR3: TGTGCCAGCAGCCCCACCCCTGGACAGGACCTCCAAGAGACCCAGTACTTC. Its protein product is CASSPTPGQDLQETQYF.

The chain employs TRBV7-9 and TRBJ2-5, with a tentative D call TRBD1 (6 bases). This CDR3 contains 15 residues. V was shortened by 0 bases and J by 0 bases, with 8 bases between the two germline ends. CDR1 and CDR2 (germline): SEHNR, FQNEAQ (reference sequence). The CDR3 sequence is CASSLAGAYQETQYF. The DNA for the CDR3 is TGTGCCAGCAGCTTAGCGGGGGCCTACCAAGAGACCCAGTACTTC.

This sequence joins TRBV10-2 and TRBJ1-3; a possible D gene is TRBD1 (5 bases). CDR1 WSHSY and CDR2 SAAADI come from the germline V gene. The ends were cut back, 3 bases at V and 0 bases at J, with 6 bases in the middle. The CDR3 has 14 amino acids. The chain's CDR3 is CASSDQGSGNTIYF. In nucleotides, the CDR3 is TGCGCCAGCAGTGACCAGGGCTCTGGAAACACCATATATTTT.

The V call is TRBV9, the J call TRBJ2-5; 14 nucleotides match TRBD2. Looked up from germline, CDR1 is SGDLS and CDR2 is YYNGEE. The CDR3 extends over 15 amino acids. J gave up 8 bases and V 4 bases, and 7 bases lay outside the gene matches. CDR3 bases: TGTGCCAGCAGCCCGCAGACTAGCGGGGGGGCCACCCAGTACTTC. Translation: CASSPQTSGGATQYF.

The chain uses TRBV7-2 and TRBJ1-2, with TRBD1 matching over 9 bases. With V trimmed by 2 bases and J by 1 base, 8 bases remained unmatched. The germline gives CDR1 SGHTA, CDR2 FQGNSA. There are 17 residues in the CDR3. The CDR3 protein is CASSLRVGDRDNYGYTF. For the CDR3, the DNA is TGTGCCAGCAGCTTAAGAGTGGGGGACAGGGATAACTATGGCTACACCTTC.

The chain uses TRBV28 and TRBJ1-1; D gene unclear. The V and J ends lost 4 bases and 4 bases respectively, with 4 bases between them. The CDR3 totals 11 residues. Germline loops: CDR1 MDHEN, CDR2 SYDVKM. As DNA, the CDR3 is TGTGCCAGCAGTTCGGTCACTGAAGCTTTCTTT. Translating it yields CASSSVTEAFF.

The chain links TRBV11-2 to TRBJ2-7; D gene unclear. The CDR3 is 14 amino acids. CDR1 and CDR2 (germline): SGHAT, FQNNGV. The V gene lost 8 bases and the J gene lost 6 bases, with 20 bases spanning the gap. CDR3 in amino acids: CASSERSPYGEQYF. CDR3 coding DNA: TGTGCCAGCTCCGAGCGCAGCCCTTACGGCGAGCAGTACTTC. Full variable domain (outside the CDR3, taken from reference TRBV11-2 and TRBJ2-7): EAGVAQSPRYKIIEKRQSVAFWCNPISGHATLYWYQQILGQGPKLLIQFQNNGVVDDSQLPKDRFSAERLKGVDSTLKIQPAKLEDSAVYLCASSERSPYGEQYFGPGTRLTVT.

The sample holds one count of this clone. The rearrangement joins TRBV14 to TRBJ2-1, with TRBD2 identical over 7 bases. The V gene end was trimmed by 4 bases and the J gene end by 5 bases; junction bases not matched to a gene: 5. CDR3 length equals 14 residues. Germline loops: CDR1 SGHDN, CDR2 FVKESK. The CDR3 sequence: CASSLERGNNEQFF. DNA of the CDR3: TGTGCCAGCAGCCTAGAGCGGGGAAACAATGAGCAGTTCTTC.

This chain joins TRBV5-4 and TRBJ2-3, with D possibly being TRBD2 (6 bases). CDR1 is SGHNT and CDR2 is YYREEE in the germline V gene (reference sequence). The CDR3 has 16 amino acids. V lost 0 bases to trimming and J lost 1 base, with 12 bases between them. CDR3 sequence: CASSLALAGGTDTQYF. CDR3 sequence (DNA): TGTGCCAGCAGCTTGGCACTAGCTGGGGGCACAGATACGCAGTATTTT.

This clone is a singleton in its sample. The chain has TRBV6-5 and TRBJ2-5; tentative D call: TRBD1 (6 bases). Germline V lookup: CDR1 MNHEY, CDR2 SVGAGI. The CDR3 totals 13 residues. V lost 6 bases to trimming and J lost 8 bases, with 16 bases between them. CDR3 coding DNA: TGTGCCAGCAGACCAGGGGCCCTAGGCACCCAGTACTTC. Its translation: CASRPGALGTQYF.

The count of this clone is one. The chain has TRBV5-4 and TRBJ1-1, with 8 bases fitting TRBD1. V gave up 2 bases and J gave up 6 bases; unmatched junction bases: 15. This CDR3 spans 17 amino acids. From germline, CDR1 is SGHNT and CDR2 YYREEE (reference sequence). The CDR3 sequence is CASSFTTGDGDRAEAFF. CDR3 nucleotide sequence: TGTGCCAGCAGCTTTACGACAGGGGATGGGGACCGAGCTGAAGCTTTCTTT.

The J gene is TRBJ1-1, the V gene TRBV19; TRBD1 might be the D (5 bases). The CDR3 contains 14 residues. Germline lookup yields CDR1 LNHDA and CDR2 SQIVND (reference sequence). Trimming took 4 bases from V and 6 from J, leaving 15 bases between them. The CDR3 loop reads CASSTPGGGAEAFF. The CDR3 bases are TGTGCCAGTAGTACCCCCGGGGGTGGGGCTGAAGCTTTCTTT.

The chain combines TRBV5-4 with TRBJ2-1; 13 bases match TRBD2. CDR3 size: 17 residues. V shed 0 bases, J shed 4 bases, and the junction held 4 bases outside the gene matches. Germline V gene lookup returns CDR1 SGHNT and CDR2 YYREEE (reference sequence). The CDR3 sequence: CASSLGTSGGVYNEQFF. CDR3 nucleotides: TGTGCCAGCAGCTTGGGCACTAGCGGGGGGGTTTACAATGAGCAGTTCTTC.

The chain joins TRBV5-8 to TRBJ1-2; D remains unclear. This CDR3 comprises 13 residues. V shed 0 bases and J shed 1 base, with 4 bases lying between them. Germline V gene lookup returns CDR1 SGHTS and CDR2 YDEGEE. Written as DNA, the CDR3 is TGTGCCAGCAGCTTGGATCGTAACTATGGCTACACCTTC. Translation: CASSLDRNYGYTF.

Notes on this clone: One end of the junction is discordant with germline, which a read error may explain. The J gene is TRBJ1-2, the V gene TRBV30; D is unclear. The V gene's germline CDR1 is GTSNPN and CDR2 SVGIG (reference sequence). This CDR3 region has 12 residues. In DNA form, the CDR3 reads TGTGCCTGGAGTGTACAGCCAGGTTCCGCCCAATTC. It is translated as CAWSVQPGSAQF.